This T cell receptor beta chain was obtained from a study of graft-versus-host responses after intestinal transplantation. The V gene end was trimmed by 6 bases and the J gene end by 7 bases; junction bases not matched to a gene: 8. The CDR3 spans 15 residues. The germline gives CDR1 SEHNR, CDR2 FQNEAQ (reference sequence). Notes on this clone: Its antigen is not identified.

Notes on the study in general: Declining HvG levels early post-transplant were linked to peak circulating GvH clone levels. In recipient marrow, GvH clones were found, and some appeared first in ileum or blood.

Sequencing was performed with immunoSEQ multiplex PCR; in TCRdb, only in-frame clones are kept and a portion is missing. This table holds 84,000 or so clones, about four fifths found once. The rearrangement links TRBV7-9 to TRBJ2-1, with 11 bases aligning to TRBD2. The receptor was derived from a human donor who received an intestinal transplant. The sample here was unstimulated CD4+ T cells sorted from spleen or lymph node cells, taken before intestinal transplant. In nucleotides, the CDR3 is TGTGCCAGCAGTCGAACACTAGCGGGAGTAAATGAGCAGTTCTTC. Residues: CASSRTLAGVNEQFF.